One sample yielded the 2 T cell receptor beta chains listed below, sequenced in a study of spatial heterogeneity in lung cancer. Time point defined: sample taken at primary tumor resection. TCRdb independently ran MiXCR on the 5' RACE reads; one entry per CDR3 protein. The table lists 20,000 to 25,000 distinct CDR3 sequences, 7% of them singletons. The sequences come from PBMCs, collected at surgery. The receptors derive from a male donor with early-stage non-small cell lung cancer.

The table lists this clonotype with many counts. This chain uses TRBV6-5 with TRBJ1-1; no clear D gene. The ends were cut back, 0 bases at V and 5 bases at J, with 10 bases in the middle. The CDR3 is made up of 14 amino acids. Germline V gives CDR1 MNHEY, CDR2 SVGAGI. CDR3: CASSYSAYWTEAFF. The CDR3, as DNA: TGTGCCAGCAGTTACTCTGCATATTGGACTGAAGCTTTCTTT.

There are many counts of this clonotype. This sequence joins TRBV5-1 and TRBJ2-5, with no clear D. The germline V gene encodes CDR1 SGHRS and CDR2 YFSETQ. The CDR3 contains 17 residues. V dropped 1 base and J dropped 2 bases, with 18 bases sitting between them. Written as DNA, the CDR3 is TGCGCCAGCAGCTTGATGGGGATCTCCTCCTTGCAAGAGACCCAGTACTTC. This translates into CASSLMGISSLQETQYF.